The sequence of this T cell receptor (beta chain) was determined in a study of beta chain features in type 1 diabetes. The study's findings and limits: Across all four CD4+ subsets, people with type 1 diabetes showed modestly shorter TCRB CDR3s. Cells expressing TCR highly could be over-represented by cDNA sequencing. Insertions were fewer and deletions more numerous at VDJ junctions in type 1 diabetes patients.

This clone occurred once. Its cognate antigen is unknown. The V gene lost 4 bases and the J gene lost 7 bases, with 21 bases spanning the gap. In germline, CDR1 is LNHDA, CDR2 SQIVND (reference sequence). This CDR3 has 16 amino acids. TCRB transcripts that were expressed got sequenced, as all of the isolated RNA had been reverse transcribed. Clones were read by immunoSEQ multiplex PCR, and TCRdb kept only the in-frame ones, dropping some. The sample gives 45,000 to 65,000 clones, 52% of which show up once; roughly 2.6% is in the top ten. The TCR originated in a woman between 35 and 50 years old with type 1 diabetes. This chain joins TRBV19 and TRBJ2-3, with D uncertain. Material: Tregs from blood. CDR3 in amino acids: CASSRLTAAGTNTQYF. In DNA, the CDR3 is TGTGCCAGTAGTAGATTAACTGCGGCCGGTACAAATACGCAGTATTTT.